These 30 T cell receptor beta chains share one sample of origin, sequenced in a study of blood T cell repertoires in COVID-19. Clones were read by immunoSEQ multiplex PCR, and TCRdb kept only the in-frame ones, dropping some. The data contain under 300,000 clones, approximately 92% of them singletons. Sequenced sample: PBMCs or T cells enriched from blood (not recorded which). The source is a woman aged 18-35 years who had recovered from COVID-19.

The genes are TRBV19 and TRBJ2-6, with 7 bases that match TRBD1. Looked up from germline, CDR1 is LNHDA and CDR2 is SQIVND (reference sequence). Unmatched junction bases numbered 10, after V lost 5 bases and J lost 0 bases. The CDR3 contains 18 residues. CDR3: CASSPPRGGSSGANVLTF. In DNA form, the CDR3 reads TGTGCCAGTAGTCCCCCAAGAGGGGGCAGCTCTGGGGCCAACGTCCTGACTTTC.

The CDR3 loop is CASSLEQGPEAFF. The CDR3 region has the DNA TGTGCCAGCAGCTTAGAACAGGGTCCTGAAGCTTTCTTT. The rearrangement links TRBV11-2 to TRBJ1-1; maybe TRBD1 (6 bases). Germline-derived CDR1 and CDR2 are SGHAT and FQNNGV. The V end was cut by 0 bases, the J end by 6 bases, with 8 bases between. The CDR3 totals 13 residues.

V and J are TRBV6-4 and TRBJ1-6; D is uncertain. The CDR3 is made up of 13 amino acids. The ends were cut back, 5 bases at V and 10 bases at J, with 12 bases in the middle. Germline V gives CDR1 MRHNA, CDR2 SNTAGT. CDR3 in amino acids: CASSLTLRSPLHF. The CDR3 region has the DNA TGTGCCAGCAGTCTAACGTTACGCTCACCCCTCCACTTT.

This clone has a handful of counts. The V gene is TRBV2, the J gene TRBJ1-1; TRBD1 aligns across 10 bases. Trimming at V came to 7 bases and at J to 5 bases, leaving 4 bases not matched to a gene. CDR1 is SNHLY, CDR2 FYNNEI, per germline. The CDR3 spans 13 residues. The CDR3, as DNA: TGTGCCAGCAATACGGGACAGGGGACTGAAGCTTTCTTT. Its protein is CASNTGQGTEAFF.

The genes are TRBV12-3 or TRBV12-4 and TRBJ1-1; D is unclear. The CDR3 has 13 amino acids. Trimming stripped 7 bases from V and 4 bases from J, with 13 bases between. The CDR3 loop reads CASTVDMGTEAFF. CDR3 nucleotide sequence: TGTGCCAGCACCGTAGACATGGGCACTGAAGCTTTCTTT.

A single count supports this clone. The rearrangement joins TRBV12-5 to TRBJ1-2, with 7 bases that match TRBD1. The CDR3 has 16 amino acids. The V gene end was trimmed by 0 bases and the J gene end by 7 bases; junction bases not matched to a gene: 11. Germline assignment: CDR1 LGHNT and CDR2 FRNRAP. The CDR3 spells CASGLVLWDSPSGYTF. The DNA for the CDR3 is TGTGCTAGTGGTTTGGTACTTTGGGACAGTCCTTCTGGCTACACCTTC. Using reference TRBV12-5 and TRBJ1-2 for the parts outside the CDR3, the full variable domain is DARVTQTPRHKVTEMGQEVTMRCQPILGHNTVFWYRQTMMQGLELLAYFRNRAPLDDSGMPKDRFSAEMPDATLATLKIQPSEPRDSAVYFCASGLVLWDSPSGYTFGSGTRLTVV.

This clone has only one observation. V and J are TRBV27 and TRBJ2-7, with 7 bases aligning to TRBD2. Germline lookup yields CDR1 MNHEY and CDR2 SMNVEV (reference sequence). The CDR3 has 17 residues. With V trimmed by 2 bases and J by 0 bases, 10 bases remained unmatched. The CDR3 DNA follows: TGTGCCAGCAGTTTAGGTTGGGGTAGGGAGGGCTCCTACGAGCAGTACTTC. It yields the protein CASSLGWGREGSYEQYF.

J is TRBJ2-3 and V is TRBV3-1 (or the pseudogene TRBV3-2), with 15 nucleotides matching TRBD2. The CDR3 totals 18 residues. The germline gives CDR1 LGHDT, CDR2 YNNKEL (reference sequence). The junction had 7 bases not matched to a gene; V was cut back by 4 bases and J by 2 bases. The CDR3, as DNA: TGTGCCAGCAGCCGAGGACTAGCGGGGGGGCCGACCACAGATACGCAGTATTTT. This gives the protein CASSRGLAGGPTTDTQYF.

The V gene is TRBV13, the J gene TRBJ1-2; 10 nucleotides match TRBD1. Per the germline V gene, CDR1 is PRHDT and CDR2 is FYEKMQ (reference sequence). The CDR3 spans 16 residues. V lost 5 bases, J lost 2 bases, and 8 bases stayed unmatched. CDR3 loop: CASSGTDRGLNYGYTF. As DNA, the CDR3 is TGTGCCAGCAGCGGCACCGACAGGGGGCTAAACTATGGCTACACCTTC. Full variable domain (rest looked up from reference TRBV13 and TRBJ1-2): AAGVIQSPRHLIKEKRETATLKCYPIPRHDTVYWYQQGPGQDPQFLISFYEKMQSDKGSIPDRFSAQQFSDYHSELNMSSLELGDSALYFCASSGTDRGLNYGYTFGSGTRLTVV.

The chain combines TRBV2 with TRBJ1-5; D unresolved. From germline, CDR1 is SNHLY and CDR2 FYNNEI. The CDR3 sequence is 14 residues long. Trimming took off 2 bases at V and 5 bases at J, with 10 bases between the two ends. The CDR3 region is CASSERTTDQPQHF. In DNA form, the CDR3 reads TGTGCCAGCAGTGAACGAACAACAGATCAGCCCCAGCATTTT.

The chain joins TRBV11-2 to TRBJ2-7, with D uncertain. In germline, CDR1 is SGHAT, CDR2 FQNNGV. Trimming took off 4 bases at V and 7 bases at J, with 14 bases between the two ends. This CDR3 contains 13 residues. This chain's CDR3 is CASSSAELWEQYF. As DNA, the CDR3 is TGTGCCAGCAGCTCGGCGGAGTTGTGGGAGCAGTACTTC.

This clone was counted once. The chain carries TRBV4-1 and TRBJ1-4, with 7 positions matching TRBD1. V shed 5 bases and J 8 bases; nucleotides not matched to a gene: 8. Per the germline V gene, CDR1 is MGHRA and CDR2 is YSYEKL. The CDR3 is 14 amino acids. The CDR3 reads CASSARDSNEKLFF. Here the CDR3 DNA reads TGCGCCAGCAGCGCCCGGGACAGCAACGAAAAACTGTTTTTT.

The J gene is TRBJ1-1, the V gene TRBV3-1 (or the pseudogene TRBV3-2), with D unclear. CDR1 and CDR2 (germline): LGHDT, YNNKEL (reference sequence). V lost 4 bases and J 6 bases, leaving 30 bases between the germline ends. The CDR3 sequence is 19 residues long. CDR3 in amino acids: CASSPLIGRSAGVSAEAFF. CDR3 nucleotides: TGTGCCAGCAGCCCCCTAATTGGCCGCTCGGCAGGAGTTAGCGCTGAAGCTTTCTTT.

The chain employs TRBV15 and TRBJ2-7, with D hard to call. Germline CDR1 reads LNHNV; CDR2 reads YYDKDF (reference sequence). The CDR3 contains 15 residues. Trimming shortened V by 0 bases and J by 2 bases, and 11 bases separated the two germline ends. CDR3 bases: TGTGCCACCAGCAGAGACGCAGTATACACCTACGAGCAGTACTTC. Translated: CATSRDAVYTYEQYF.

The rearrangement joins TRBV6-1 to TRBJ1-6, with 7 bases identical to TRBD1. This CDR3 comprises 13 residues. V trimming: 0 bases; J trimming: 13 bases; junction bases outside the gene matches: 3. Per the germline V gene, CDR1 is MNHNS and CDR2 is SASEGT. The CDR3 reads CASSEAQGLPLHF. In DNA form, the CDR3 reads TGTGCCAGCAGTGAAGCACAGGGGCTGCCCCTCCACTTT.

About this clone itself: The germline gene is not matched at one end of the junction; a read error may be the cause. The J gene is TRBJ2-6, the V gene TRBV7-7; 7 bases match TRBD1. The CDR3 spans 15 residues. Germline lookup yields CDR1 SSHAT and CDR2 FNYEAQ (reference sequence). In nucleotides, the CDR3 is TGTGCTAGCAGCCAGGGACAGCCTGGGGCCAACGTCCTGACTTTC. Translation gives CASSQGQPGANVLTF.

The rearrangement joins TRBV27 to TRBJ1-5; D uncertain. V was clipped by 2 bases and J by 9 bases, with 11 bases between them. The CDR3 length is 13 residues. The germline V gene has CDR1 MNHEY and CDR2 SMNVEV (reference sequence). CDR3 sequence reads: CASSLGRAGPQHF. As DNA, the CDR3 is TGTGCCAGCAGTTTAGGCAGAGCGGGGCCCCAGCATTTT.

The chain uses TRBV6-1 and TRBJ2-7; D remains unclear. The CDR3 contains 14 residues. V was pared by 3 bases and J by 2 bases, with 11 bases between. Germline assignment: CDR1 MNHNS and CDR2 SASEGT. The CDR3 coding sequence is TGTGCCAGCAGTGAGCTAGGATTCACCTACGAGCAGTACTTC. This codes for CASSELGFTYEQYF.

CDR3 loop: CASGLDPRTEAFF. CDR3 coding DNA: TGTGCTAGTGGTTTGGATCCCAGGACTGAAGCTTTCTTT. The V and J genes are TRBV12-5 and TRBJ1-1; D is ambiguous. Looked up from germline, CDR1 is LGHNT and CDR2 is FRNRAP. This CDR3 is 13 amino acids long. V gave up 1 base and J gave up 5 bases, with 8 bases separating them.

The rearrangement uses TRBV15 and TRBJ2-5; weak D call: TRBD1 (6 bases). There are 15 residues in the CDR3. The V gene lost 0 bases and the J gene lost 5 bases, with 13 bases spanning the gap. Per the germline V gene, CDR1 is LNHNV and CDR2 is YYDKDF (reference sequence). The CDR3 DNA sequence: TGTGCCACCAGCAGAGATAGCTGGGGGCAGGAGACCCAGTACTTC. This codes for CATSRDSWGQETQYF.

The V gene is TRBV7-9, the J gene TRBJ2-1; 7 bases line up with TRBD1. The CDR3 spans 18 residues. After removal of 5 bases from V and 0 bases from J, the junction contained 13 bases not matched to a gene. Per germline, CDR1 SEHNR and CDR2 FQNEAQ (reference sequence). CDR3 sequence reads: CASSPKSGTASSYNEQFF. CDR3 in DNA: TGTGCCAGCAGCCCCAAATCCGGGACAGCAAGCTCCTACAATGAGCAGTTCTTC.

This clone was counted only a few times. This chain joins TRBV11-2 and TRBJ2-2; tentatively, D is TRBD2 (5 bases). V was trimmed by 1 base and J by 5 bases, leaving 8 bases between them. This CDR3 has 14 residues. The germline V gene has CDR1 SGHAT and CDR2 FQNNGV. The CDR3 loop is CASSLVGVTGELFF. CDR3 nucleotide sequence: TGTGCCAGCAGCTTAGTCGGGGTAACCGGGGAGCTGTTTTTT.

This chain joins TRBV4-1 and TRBJ2-5; TRBD2 is a possible D gene (6 bases). Per germline, CDR1 MGHRA and CDR2 YSYEKL. The CDR3 runs 19 residues. Deletions cut 0 bases from V and 1 base from J, with 21 bases between. CDR3 residues: CASSQEGRGTGDFQETQYF. Written as DNA, the CDR3 is TGCGCCAGCAGCCAAGAAGGACGGGGCACGGGGGATTTCCAAGAGACCCAGTACTTC.

V and J are TRBV18 and TRBJ1-4; possibly TRBD1 for D (6 bases). V was shortened by 0 bases and J by 7 bases, with 15 bases between the two germline ends. This CDR3 has 16 amino acids. CDR1 and CDR2 from the germline V gene are KGHSH and LQKENI. The CDR3 loop reads CASSPPGATRGEKLFF. Written as DNA, the CDR3 is TGTGCCAGCTCACCACCGGGGGCAACGAGGGGTGAAAAACTGTTTTTT. Combining the CDR3 with reference TRBV18 and TRBJ1-4 gives the whole variable domain NAGVMQNPRHLVRRRGQEARLRCSPMKGHSHVYWYRQLPEEGLKFMVYLQKENIIDESGMPKERFSAEFPKEGPSILRIQQVVRGDSAAYFCASSPPGATRGEKLFFGSGTQLSVL.

The chain joins TRBV7-2 to TRBJ1-1; D perhaps matches TRBD1 (6 bases). The CDR3 has 13 amino acids. The V and J ends lost 4 bases and 6 bases respectively, with 12 bases between them. Germline V CDR1 and CDR2: SGHTA, FQGNSA. For the CDR3, the DNA is TGTGCCAGCAGCTCGACAGGTCTGGCTGAAGCTTTCTTT. The encoded protein is CASSSTGLAEAFF.

The chain employs TRBV29-1 and TRBJ1-1; D is ambiguous. The germline V gene has CDR1 SQVTM and CDR2 ANQGSEA. V lost 3 bases, J lost 0 bases, and 8 bases lay in between. This CDR3 region has 13 residues. CDR3 protein: CSVEKSMNTEAFF. As DNA, the CDR3 is TGCAGCGTTGAGAAGAGCATGAACACTGAAGCTTTCTTT.

The V and J genes are TRBV4-2 and TRBJ2-7; 9 bases align to TRBD2. With V trimmed by 3 bases and J by 4 bases, 10 bases remained unmatched. Germline V gene data show CDR1 as LGHNA and CDR2 as YNFKEQ. This CDR3 comprises 16 residues. CDR3 amino acids: CASSHTGGGALYEQYF. The CDR3 DNA sequence: TGTGCCAGCAGCCATACCGGCGGGGGGGCCCTTTACGAGCAGTACTTC.

The chain has TRBV13 and TRBJ2-3, with unresolved D. V lost 5 bases, J lost 4 bases, and 7 bases lay in between. Germline V lookup: CDR1 PRHDT, CDR2 FYEKMQ (reference sequence). This CDR3 contains 12 residues. CDR3 residues: CASSILPDTQYF. The CDR3 DNA follows: TGTGCCAGCAGCATACTCCCAGATACGCAGTATTTT.

The chain employs TRBV5-1 and TRBJ2-1; 7 bases agree with TRBD2. The CDR3 sequence is 16 residues long. J lost 0 bases, V lost 4 bases, and 7 bases had no gene match. Germline V gene data show CDR1 as SGHRS and CDR2 as YFSETQ. The CDR3 here is CASSKGAGSSYNEQFF. Here the CDR3 DNA reads TGCGCCAGCAGCAAAGGAGCGGGGAGCTCCTACAATGAGCAGTTCTTC.

This chain connects TRBV21-1 to TRBJ2-7; the table assigns TRBD1, which was not confirmed against the DNA. TRBV21-1 is reported as a pseudogene. CDR3 size: 15 residues. The CDR3 DNA is TGTGCCAGCAGCAGACGACAGGGGGCCTTGTACGAGCAGTACTTC. Protein sequence: CASSRRQGALYEQYF.